This T cell receptor beta chain was observed in a study of beta chain features in type 1 diabetes. Every bit of the isolated RNA underwent reverse transcription, so sequencing read expressed TCRB transcripts. Clones were sequenced by immunoSEQ multiplex PCR, and TCRdb holds only the in-frame ones, with some missing. The table records some 200,000 clones, around 16% of them present only once. Study results and caveats: TCRB CDR3s from Type 1 diabetes patients were moderately but significantly shorter in all four CD4+ subsets.

Trimming pared 7 bases from V and 0 bases from J, leaving 13 bases between. Germline CDR1 and CDR2: SQVTM and ANQGSEA. The CDR3 has 14 residues. As concerns this clone: Its target is unknown.

The sequence came from a man aged 30-40 years with type 1 diabetes. What was sequenced was naive CD4+ T cells from blood. This chain links TRBV29-1 with TRBJ1-5; possibly TRBD1 for D (5 bases). CDR3 amino acids: CSASTGLSNQPQHF. CDR3 nucleotides: TGCAGCGCCTCGACGGGACTTAGCAATCAGCCCCAGCATTTT. Full variable domain (outside the CDR3, taken from reference TRBV29-1 and TRBJ1-5): SAVISQKPSRDICQRGTSLTIQCQVDSQVTMMFWYRQQPGQSLTLIATANQGSEATYESGFVIDKFPISRPNLTFSTLTVSNMSPEDSSIYLCSASTGLSNQPQHFGDGTRLSIL.